A single sample is the source of the 18 T cell receptor beta chains below, sequenced in a study of blood T cell repertoires in COVID-19. The repertoire was sequenced with immunoSEQ multiplex PCR; TCRdb's copy has only in-frame clones and lacks some. There are 140,000 to 150,000 clones in the sample; 88% occur only once, and 0.95% to 1.5% lies in the top ten. Material: PBMCs or T cells enriched from blood (not recorded which). These receptors all stem from a woman aged 25 to 45 with acute COVID-19.

The chain employs TRBV2 and TRBJ1-5, with 7 nucleotides matching TRBD1. This CDR3 contains 20 residues. Germline CDR1 SNHLY, CDR2 FYNNEI. V trimming: 3 bases; J trimming: 1 base; junction bases outside the gene matches: 18. DNA of the CDR3: TGTGCCAGCAGTGATCAGTGGCCTGATCTGACAGGGTTGAGCAATCAGCCCCAGCATTTT. Translated: CASSDQWPDLTGLSNQPQHF.

The gene calls are TRBV10-2 and TRBJ2-2; TRBD1 matches 7 bases. The CDR3 has 14 amino acids. Trimming cost V 4 bases and J 4 bases; bases outside gene matches: 3. Germline V CDR1 and CDR2: WSHSY, SAAADI. CDR3 protein: CASSATGPTGELFF. The CDR3 DNA follows: TGCGCCAGCAGTGCGACAGGGCCCACCGGGGAGCTGTTTTTT.

V and J are TRBV7-2 and TRBJ1-5; 8 bases are shared with TRBD1. J was trimmed by 5 bases and V by 7 bases; bases with no gene match: 7. The CDR3 loop spans 14 amino acids. CDR1 is SGHTA, CDR2 FQGNSA, per germline. CDR3 DNA: TGTGCCAGCACCCCGGACAGGGTCTATCAGCCCCAGCATTTT. This sequence encodes CASTPDRVYQPQHF.

The genes are TRBV6-5 and TRBJ1-4; TRBD1 agrees at 9 bases. Trimming removed 0 bases from V and 8 bases from J; junction bases left unmatched: 4. CDR3 length equals 15 residues. The germline gives CDR1 MNHEY, CDR2 SVGAGI. CDR3 sequence reads: CASSYSRTGAEKLFF. The CDR3, as DNA: TGTGCCAGCAGTTACTCTCGGACAGGGGCCGAAAAACTGTTTTTT.

The chain employs TRBV25-1 and TRBJ2-5; the D gene is possibly TRBD1 (5 bases). V lost 4 bases, J lost 2 bases, and 14 bases lay in between. The CDR3 sequence is 15 residues long. The germline V gene has CDR1 MGHDK and CDR2 SYGVNS. CDR3 region: CASSGGQGPQETQYF. CDR3 DNA sequence: TGTGCCAGCAGTGGGGGCCAGGGCCCTCAAGAGACCCAGTACTTC.

The gene calls are TRBV4-3 and TRBJ1-1; 9 nucleotides line up with TRBD1. The germline CDR1 and CDR2 sequences are LGHNA and YSLEER. The CDR3 spans 15 residues. Losses at the gene ends were 6 bases for V and 9 bases for J; bases not matched to a gene: 14. For the CDR3, the DNA is TGCGCCAGCAGGGCAACCTTACTAGGACAGGGGAAAGCTTTCTTT. It is translated as CASRATLLGQGKAFF.

CDR3 coding DNA: TGTGCCAGCAGCCTTGTCGGCGGGGCAACTAATGAAAAACTGTTTTTT. Residues: CASSLVGGATNEKLFF. The J gene is TRBJ1-4, the V gene TRBV4-2; D remains ambiguous. CDR3 length: 16 residues. Between the trimmed V and J ends, which lost 4 bases and 0 bases, there was a span of 12 bases. From germline, CDR1 is LGHNA and CDR2 YNFKEQ.

Only one count was recorded for this clone. J is TRBJ1-6 and V is TRBV27; possibly TRBD1 for D (5 bases). Germline assignment: CDR1 MNHEY and CDR2 SMNVEV (reference sequence). The CDR3 runs 20 residues. Trimming stripped 1 base from V and 0 bases from J, with 19 bases between. The CDR3: CASSLFPRDSFSSYNSPLHF. The CDR3, as DNA: TGTGCCAGCAGTTTATTCCCCCGGGACTCTTTTAGCTCCTATAATTCACCCCTCCACTTT.

This clone has only one observation. The chain is built from TRBV12-3 or TRBV12-4 and TRBJ2-1; D is uncertain. There are 11 residues in the CDR3. Trimming removed 2 bases at V and 12 bases at J, with 8 bases between. The CDR3 bases are TGTGCCAGCAGTTTACAGGCATCGCAGTTCTTC. This sequence encodes CASSLQASQFF.

The chain joins TRBV10-3 to TRBJ1-1; maybe TRBD1 (5 bases). Trimming took 8 bases from V and 1 from J, leaving 17 bases between them. Looked up from germline, CDR1 is ENHRY and CDR2 is SYGVKD. This CDR3 has 15 amino acids. CDR3 sequence reads: CAIRPRAGGNTEAFF. For the CDR3, the DNA is TGTGCCATCCGGCCGAGGGCGGGGGGGAACACTGAAGCTTTCTTT.

This clone was counted only a few times. V gene TRBV30 combines with J gene TRBJ2-3; 8 bases fit TRBD2. The CDR3 consists of 13 residues. Germline assignment: CDR1 GTSNPN and CDR2 SVGIG (reference sequence). The V segment lost 8 bases and the J segment 0 bases; nucleotides outside the gene matches: 4. This CDR3 reads CALSGVSTDTQYF. The CDR3 DNA reads as TGTGCCCTTAGCGGGGTTAGCACAGATACGCAGTATTTT.

This chain connects TRBV9 to TRBJ2-5; a weak D match, TRBD1 (6 bases). This CDR3 contains 15 residues. Germline assignment: CDR1 SGDLS and CDR2 YYNGEE. V was cut by 0 bases and J by 4 bases, with 13 bases left in between. CDR3 loop: CASSVDGGWGETQYF. CDR3 coding DNA: TGTGCCAGCAGCGTAGATGGGGGCTGGGGAGAGACCCAGTACTTC.

The J gene is TRBJ1-5, the V gene TRBV27, with 7 bases fitting TRBD1. Germline assignment: CDR1 MNHEY and CDR2 SMNVEV (reference sequence). V was pared by 5 bases and J by 6 bases, with 13 bases of the junction left unmatched. The CDR3 is made up of 16 amino acids. This CDR3 is CASSPWGTVIGQPQHF. CDR3 DNA: TGTGCCAGCAGTCCCTGGGGGACAGTTATTGGTCAGCCCCAGCATTTT.

The genes are TRBV25-1 and TRBJ2-3; TRBD2 matches 10 bases. CDR1 MGHDK and CDR2 SYGVNS come from the germline V gene. Trimming at V came to 4 bases and at J to 3 bases, leaving 10 bases not matched to a gene. CDR3 size: 17 residues. The CDR3 here is CASSVSRTSGGTDTQYF. The DNA for the CDR3 is TGTGCCAGCAGTGTCTCTCGGACTAGCGGAGGTACAGATACGCAGTATTTT.

The chain uses TRBV18 and TRBJ2-3; D gene uncertain. The CDR3 is 13 residues long. Germline V lookup: CDR1 KGHSH, CDR2 LQKENI. Trimming removed 6 bases from V and 0 bases from J, with 7 bases in between. The CDR3: CASSRTSTDTQYF. CDR3 sequence (DNA): TGTGCCAGCTCCCGAACTAGCACAGATACGCAGTATTTT. Full variable domain (rest looked up from reference TRBV18 and TRBJ2-3): NAGVMQNPRHLVRRRGQEARLRCSPMKGHSHVYWYRQLPEEGLKFMVYLQKENIIDESGMPKERFSAEFPKEGPSILRIQQVVRGDSAAYFCASSRTSTDTQYFGPGTRLTVL.

The rearrangement joins TRBV2 to TRBJ2-1; 10 bases match TRBD1. CDR3 length equals 17 residues. Germline CDR1 and CDR2: SNHLY and FYNNEI. Trimming took 4 bases from V and 2 from J; bases not matched to a gene: 8. In DNA, the CDR3 is TGTGCCAGCAGTGGAGACAGGGGGCCCCGGACCTACAATGAGCAGTTCTTC. This sequence encodes CASSGDRGPRTYNEQFF.

This chain connects TRBV4-1 to TRBJ2-5; D is perhaps TRBD1 (6 bases). Germline CDR1 reads MGHRA; CDR2 reads YSYEKL. The CDR3 loop spans 17 amino acids. Trimming removed 4 bases at V and 4 bases at J, with 22 bases between. The CDR3 is CASSLYTGTSERETQYF. The CDR3 nucleotides read TGCGCCAGCAGCCTTTATACCGGGACATCCGAACGAGAGACCCAGTACTTC.

The chain combines TRBV6-5 with TRBJ1-4; no reliable D call. Germline values: CDR1 MNHEY, CDR2 SVGAGI. Trimming took off 9 bases at V and 1 base at J, with 12 bases between the two ends. The length of the CDR3 is 14 residues. The CDR3 protein is CASKGGGTNEKLFF. The DNA of the CDR3 is TGTGCCAGTAAGGGAGGCGGAACTAATGAAAAACTGTTTTTT.